Listed below are T cell receptor beta chains from one sample, sequenced in a study of TIL therapy for anti-PD-1-resistant metastatic lung cancer. Libraries were prepared by immunoSEQ multiplex PCR; TCRdb keeps only in-frame clonotypes and omits some of them. This sample has about 50,000 clones, with roughly 70% found just once. Source: tumor tissue, taken at baseline. The receptors come from a person aged 25 to 79 with non-small cell lung cancer. Each CDR3 is given with its conserved first and last residue. A D gene is named only where the DNA matches it firmly. Clone size is not always given. Where it is, it says once, few, many or a class for expanded clones.

J gene: TRBJ2-3; D gene: TRBD1; clone size: NA; V gene: TRBV19; CDR3 protein: CASSPRQGIGVDTQYF; CDR3 DNA: TGTGCCAGTAGCCCCCGACAGGGAATAGGGGTAGATACGCAGTATTTT
J gene: TRBJ1-4; D gene: NA; clone size: NA; V gene: TRBV27; CDR3 protein: CASSSLGGDEKLFF; CDR3 DNA: TGTGCCAGCAGTTCCCTGGGCGGGGATGAAAAACTGTTTTTT
J gene: TRBJ1-5; D gene: NA; clone size: few; V gene: TRBV27; CDR3 protein: CASSARSTDQPQHF; CDR3 DNA: TGTGCCAGCAGTGCCCGCTCCACAGATCAGCCCCAGCATTTT
J gene: TRBJ2-3; D gene: NA; clone size: once; V gene: TRBV20-1; CDR3 protein: CSASPTDTQYF; CDR3 DNA: TGCAGTGCTAGCCCCACAGATACGCAGTATTTT
J gene: TRBJ1-6; D gene: NA; clone size: NA; V gene: TRBV6-1; CDR3 protein: CASREGRNSPLHF; CDR3 DNA: TGTGCCAGCAGGGAAGGACGGAATTCACCCCTCCACTTT
J gene: TRBJ2-1; D gene: NA; clone size: NA; V gene: TRBV7-6; CDR3 protein: CASSLMTSRYNEQFF; CDR3 DNA: TGTGCCAGCAGCTTAATGACCAGCCGCTACAATGAGCAGTTCTTC
J gene: TRBJ2-1; D gene: TRBD2; clone size: NA; V gene: TRBV7-2; CDR3 protein: CASSAPGLAGGEQFF; CDR3 DNA: TGTGCCAGCAGCGCCCCGGGACTAGCGGGAGGCGAGCAGTTCTTC
J gene: TRBJ1-2; D gene: TRBD1; clone size: NA; V gene: TRBV19; CDR3 protein: CASSIDSQTGSTNYGYTF; CDR3 DNA: TGTGCCAGTAGTATAGATTCGCAGACAGGGAGCACTAACTATGGCTACACCTTC
J gene: TRBJ2-7; D gene: NA; clone size: NA; V gene: TRBV5-4; CDR3 protein: CASSLGNYEQYF; CDR3 DNA: TGTGCCAGCAGCTTGGGGAACTACGAGCAGTACTTC
J gene: TRBJ2-1; D gene: NA; clone size: NA; V gene: TRBV5-1; CDR3 protein: CASFQFGPGDNEQFF; CDR3 DNA: TGCGCCAGTTTTCAATTCGGCCCAGGGGACAATGAGCAGTTCTTC